A selection of T cell receptor beta chains follows, all from one sample in a study of CD8 T cells in Susac syndrome. One entry per CDR3 protein results from TCRdb running MiXCR on the immunoSEQ multiplex PCR reads. The sample carries 140,000 or so distinct CDR3 sequences, around 95% recorded once. What was sequenced was CD4+ T cells from PBMCs. Every receptor here comes from a human donor with multiple sclerosis. Each CDR3 is given with its conserved first and last residue. The D gene is left open where the match is weak. Size is omitted from some rows. Given values are once, few, many or a class for expanded clones.

D gene | CDR3 length | J gene | V gene | clone size | CDR3 DNA | CDR3 protein
- | 17 | TRBJ2-1 | TRBV3-1 | - | TGTGCCAGCAGCCCGTCGGGACTCCAAAGGTCCTACAATGAGCAGTTCTTC | CASSPSGLQRSYNEQFF
- | 13 | TRBJ2-5 | TRBV30 | - | TGTGCCTGGTCGCACAGGGCTCGAGAGACCCAGTACTTC | CAWSHRARETQYF
TRBD2 | 15 | TRBJ2-3 | TRBV5-4 | - | TGTGCCAGCAGCTTCCCAGCGGGGATGACAGATACGCAGTATTTT | CASSFPAGMTDTQYF
- | 13 | TRBJ1-4 | TRBV9 | - | TGTGCCAGCAGCGCACGTATTAATGAAAAACTGTTTTTT | CASSARINEKLFF
- | 16 | TRBJ1-5 | TRBV28 | - | TGTGCCAGCAGTTTTATGTGGAGGCAGGGCAATCAGCCCCAGCATTTT | CASSFMWRQGNQPQHF
TRBD2 | 16 | TRBJ2-2 | TRBV28 | - | TGTGCCAGCAGCCTACTAGCGCCGGACCATCGCGGGGAGCTGTTTTTT | CASSLLAPDHRGELFF
TRBD2 | 17 | TRBJ2-3 | TRBV28 | - | TGTGCCATCCTGTCCCCCGGGACTAGCGGCTTCACAGATACGCAGTATTTT | CAILSPGTSGFTDTQYF
TRBD1 | 11 | TRBJ2-7 | TRBV6-2/TRBV6-3 | - | TGTGCCAGCGCACAGGGGCAAGAGCAGTACTTC | CASAQGQEQYF
- | 14 | TRBJ2-4 | TRBV9 | - | TGTGCCAGCAGCCCACGGGGGATCTTGGACATTCAGTACTTC | CASSPRGILDIQYF
- | 14 | TRBJ2-1 | TRBV12-3/TRBV12-4 | - | TGTGCCAGCAGTTTGCAGAGCTCCTACAATGAGCAGTTCTTC | CASSLQSSYNEQFF
- | 12 | TRBJ2-1 | TRBV30 | - | TGTGCCTGGAGTAAAGCGGGCAATGAGCAGTTCTTC | CAWSKAGNEQFF
- | 14 | TRBJ1-1 | TRBV2 | - | TGTGCCAGCAGGTCAGCTAATATGAACACTGAAGCTTTCTTT | CASRSANMNTEAFF
TRBD2 | 16 | TRBJ2-7 | TRBV29-1 | - | TGCAGCGTTGGGGGACTAGCGGGGAGATTATCCTACGAGCAGTACTTC | CSVGGLAGRLSYEQYF
TRBD2 | 17 | TRBJ2-3 | TRBV4-1 | - | TGCGCCAGCAGCCAAGATCCTAGCGGGAGGGGCACAGATACGCAGTATTTT | CASSQDPSGRGTDTQYF
- | 15 | TRBJ1-6 | TRBV28 | - | TGTGCCAGCAGTTGGACAGTCCCCTATAATTCACCCCTCCACTTT | CASSWTVPYNSPLHF
- | 11 | TRBJ2-3 | TRBV19 | - | TGTGCCAGTAGCCACACAGATACGCAGTATTTT | CASSHTDTQYF
TRBD1 | 14 | TRBJ1-2 | TRBV29-1 | - | TGCAGCGTTGATTGGACAGGGGGCGCCTATGGCTACACCTTC | CSVDWTGGAYGYTF
TRBD1 | 15 | TRBJ1-2 | TRBV3-1 | - | TGTGCCAGCAGCCAAGGCCGGGACAGGAACTATGGCTACACCTTC | CASSQGRDRNYGYTF
- | 16 | TRBJ2-3 | TRBV29-1 | - | TGCAGCGTTGAAGAGCCGTATAGGGTCGGCACAGATACGCAGTATTTT | CSVEEPYRVGTDTQYF
- | 14 | TRBJ2-2 | TRBV4-2 | - | TGTGCCAGCAGCTTTGCAGCGAACACCGGGGAGCTGTTTTTT | CASSFAANTGELFF
TRBD1 | 15 | TRBJ1-2 | TRBV28 | - | TGTGCCACCAAGTCCCACTTAGGGGACAGCTATGGCTACACCTTC | CATKSHLGDSYGYTF
- | 15 | TRBJ1-2 | TRBV28 | once | TGTGCCAGCAGTTTATTAGTCGGCGAAGGAGACGGCTACACCTTC | CASSLLVGEGDGYTF
- | 16 | TRBJ1-2 | TRBV5-4 | - | TGTGCCAGCAGCTTGGAATCGGGGGGGCGAGGCTATGGCTACACCTTC | CASSLESGGRGYGYTF
- | 14 | TRBJ2-2 | TRBV25-1 | - | TGTGCCAGCAAAGGCACAGGGTACACCGGGGAGCTGTTTTTT | CASKGTGYTGELFF
- | 12 | TRBJ1-1 | TRBV4-1 | - | TGCGCCAGCAGCCAAGATCGACAGTTGGCTTTCTTT | CASSQDRQLAFF
- | 11 | TRBJ2-5 | TRBV5-1 | - | TGCGCCAGCAGCTGGGACTCTACCCAGTACTTC | CASSWDSTQYF
- | 12 | TRBJ1-2 | TRBV29-1 | - | TGCAGCGTTGAAGTCCCACCTCATGGCTACACCTTC | CSVEVPPHGYTF
- | 15 | TRBJ2-6 | TRBV29-1 | once | TGCAGCGCCAGGGTGGGGGGCTCTGGGGCCAACGTCCTGACTTTC | CSARVGGSGANVLTF
- | 11 | TRBJ1-2 | TRBV9 | once | TGTGCCAGCAGCACGCCCTCGGGCTACACCTTC | CASSTPSGYTF
TRBD2 | 15 | TRBJ2-1 | TRBV5-1 | - | TGCGCCAGCCGGAGGGCTAGCGGGAGTGTCAATGAGCAGTTCTTC | CASRRASGSVNEQFF
TRBD2 | 14 | TRBJ2-1 | TRBV13 | - | TGTGCCAGCAGCTTAGTCGGACTAGCGGGGGGGCAGTTCTTC | CASSLVGLAGGQFF
- | 15 | TRBJ2-4 | TRBV18 | - | TGTGCCAGCTCACCACCCAGACCGATGGAAAACATTCAGTACTTC | CASSPPRPMENIQYF
- | 15 | TRBJ2-5 | TRBV5-4 | - | TGTGCCAGCAGCTTGGCCGGGAGTTGGGGGGAGACCCAGTACTTC | CASSLAGSWGETQYF
- | 13 | TRBJ1-6 | TRBV29-1 | - | TGCAGCGTTGCTGCAGGGGTCGATTCACCCCTCCACTTT | CSVAAGVDSPLHF
TRBD1 | 15 | TRBJ1-6 | TRBV5-6 | - | TGTGCCAGCAGCTTAAGGACAGGGAAAAATTCACCCCTCCACTTT | CASSLRTGKNSPLHF
- | 17 | TRBJ2-3 | TRBV9 | - | TGTGCCAGCAGCGTAGAGTCCAGGGCTAGCGGCACAGATACGCAGTATTTT | CASSVESRASGTDTQYF
- | 14 | TRBJ2-4 | TRBV30 | - | TGTGCCTGGAGTCCAGACAGTGGCAAAAACATTCAGTACTTC | CAWSPDSGKNIQYF
TRBD1 | 16 | TRBJ2-5 | TRBV29-1 | - | TGCAGCGTTTCTCGGGACAGGGGAAGGAGGGGAGAGACCCAGTACTTC | CSVSRDRGRRGETQYF
TRBD1 | 15 | TRBJ1-5 | TRBV7-2 | - | TGTGCCAGCAGCCTAGGGGGCGGCCGGGATCAGCCCCAGCATTTT | CASSLGGGRDQPQHF
- | 14 | TRBJ1-2 | TRBV6-2/TRBV6-3 | - | TGTGCCAGCAGTTTCCAGGGTTCCCGCCCACGGTACACCTTC | CASSFQGSRPRYTF
TRBD1 | 13 | TRBJ2-3 | TRBV12-3/TRBV12-4 | few | TGTGCCTCAAGGACAGGGAGCACAGATACGCAGTATTTT | CASRTGSTDTQYF
- | 15 | TRBJ2-3 | TRBV5-4 | - | TGTGCCAGCAGGTTGGATAGGGGGGTCACAGATACGCAGTATTTT | CASRLDRGVTDTQYF
- | 14 | TRBJ2-5 | TRBV27 | - | TGTGCCAGCAGTCAATGGGGGAGCCAAGAGACCCAGTACTTC | CASSQWGSQETQYF
TRBD1 | 14 | TRBJ2-7 | TRBV30 | - | TGTGCCTGGAGTGTTAGACAGACAGGGCTCGAGCAGTACTTC | CAWSVRQTGLEQYF
TRBD2 | 17 | TRBJ2-3 | TRBV6-2/TRBV6-3 | - | TGTGCCAGCAGTTATAGGTCAGGCGGGAGGATGACAGATACGCAGTATTTT | CASSYRSGGRMTDTQYF
- | 14 | TRBJ2-1 | TRBV20-1 | - | TGCAGTGCCCCGGGGCTTCTGACCGGGGGTGAGCAGTTCTTC | CSAPGLLTGGEQFF